This T cell receptor (beta chain) derives from a study of T cell repertoires in cytomegalovirus infection. Study as a whole: Indicated by public TCR beta signatures were CMV infection and matching HLA type.

General study results and limits: HLA-C-restricted, CMV-specific TCR beta clonotypes were dominant ex vivo. Carriers of CMV and the relevant HLA type were discriminated by public TCR beta frequency.

Regarding this clonotype: Its antigen is still unknown.

TCRdb reprocessed the reads via MiXCR and lists one record per CDR3 protein. Found here are around 740,000 distinct CDR3 sequences, roughly 35% of them singletons; the top ten hold around 3%. The CDR3 totals 16 residues. V lost 3 bases and J 6 bases, leaving 21 bases between the germline ends. The germline CDR1 and CDR2 sequences are SGHVS and FNYEAQ. The V and J genes are TRBV7-6 and TRBJ2-7, with D possibly being TRBD1 (7 bases). Sequenced: PBMCs. The receptor comes from a human donor in good health (CMV status not recorded). Some clones in this sample may be carry-over from other donors' samples. CDR3 sequence: CASSLSSYAGGGEQYF. DNA for the CDR3: TGTGCCAGCAGCTTGAGTTCTTACGCAGGGGGAGGCGAGCAGTACTTC.